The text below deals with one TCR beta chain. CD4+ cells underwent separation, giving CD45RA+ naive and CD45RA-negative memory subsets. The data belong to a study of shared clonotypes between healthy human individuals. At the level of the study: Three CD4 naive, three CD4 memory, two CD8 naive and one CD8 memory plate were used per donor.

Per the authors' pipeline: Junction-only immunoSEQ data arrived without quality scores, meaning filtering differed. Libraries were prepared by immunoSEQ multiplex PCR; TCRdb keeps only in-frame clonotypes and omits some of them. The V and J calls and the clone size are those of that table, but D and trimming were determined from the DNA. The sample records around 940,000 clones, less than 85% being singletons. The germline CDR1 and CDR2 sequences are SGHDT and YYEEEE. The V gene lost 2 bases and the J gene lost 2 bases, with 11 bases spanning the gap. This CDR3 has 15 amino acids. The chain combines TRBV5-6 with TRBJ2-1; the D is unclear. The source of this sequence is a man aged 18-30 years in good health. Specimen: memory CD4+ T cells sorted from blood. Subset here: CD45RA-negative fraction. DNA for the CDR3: TGTGCCAGCAGCTTTCCAACCGGTACCTACAATGAGCAGTTCTTC. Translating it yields CASSFPTGTYNEQFF.